These 22 T cell receptor beta chains were all obtained from the same sample, sequenced in a study of T cells in Graves' hyperthyroidism and ophthalmopathy. TCR beta CDR3 sequences were amplified from RNA transcripts. Using the HTBI primer set, a first-round RT-PCR was run on the TCR CDR3. In TCRdb, the multiplex PCR reads were re-called with MiXCR into one record per CDR3 protein. The sample carries roughly 250,000 distinct CDR3 sequences, about 15% recorded once. The sequenced sample consisted of blood. Receptors originate from a woman between 35 and 50 years old with Graves' hyperthyroidism that later progressed to Graves' ophthalmopathy.

In this sample, this clonotype turned up a few times. The chain links TRBV4-1 to TRBJ2-1, with TRBD2 identical over 10 bases. V dropped 0 bases and J dropped 5; count of bases not matched to a gene: 13. Germline CDR1 is MGHRA and CDR2 is YSYEKL. The CDR3 consists of 19 residues. The CDR3 region is CASSQDRLAGVPNNNEQFF. In DNA form, the CDR3 reads TGCGCCAGCAGCCAAGATCGGCTAGCGGGAGTCCCCAACAACAATGAGCAGTTCTTC.

Ten or more counts support this clonotype. The chain recombines TRBV9 with TRBJ1-5; perhaps TRBD1 as D (5 bases). In germline, CDR1 is SGDLS, CDR2 YYNGEE. The V end lost 0 bases, the J end lost 3 bases, and 10 bases lay between the germline ends. The CDR3 totals 15 residues. CDR3 DNA sequence: TGTGCCAGCAGCGTAGAAGGGGCCCTCAATCAGCCCCAGCATTTT. This translates into CASSVEGALNQPQHF.

This clonotype was observed many times. V gene TRBV3-1 combines with J gene TRBJ1-4, with TRBD1 identical over 7 bases. This CDR3 has 18 amino acids. The V segment lost 1 base and the J segment 0 bases; nucleotides outside the gene matches: 8. Germline values: CDR1 LGHDT, CDR2 YNNKEL (reference sequence). CDR3 in DNA: TGTGCCAGCAGCCAAGGAAGACAGGGACTTGCAACTAATGAAAAACTGTTTTTT. The encoded protein is CASSQGRQGLATNEKLFF. Supplemented by reference TRBV3-1 and TRBJ1-4, the full variable domain reads DTAVSQTPKYLVTQMGNDKSIKCEQNLGHDTMYWYKQDSKKFLKIMFSYNNKELIINETVPNRFSPKSPDKAHLNLHINSLELGDSAVYFCASSQGRQGLATNEKLFFGSGTQLSVL.

This clonotype occurred many times. The chain links TRBV28 to TRBJ1-1; 8 nucleotides agree with TRBD1. V trimming: 6 bases; J trimming: 5 bases; junction bases outside the gene matches: 8. Per germline, CDR1 MDHEN and CDR2 SYDVKM. The CDR3 length is 14 residues. The CDR3 is CASSLHRGWTEAFF. In DNA form, the CDR3 reads TGTGCCAGCAGCTTACACAGGGGGTGGACTGAAGCTTTCTTT.

The sample holds a few counts of this clonotype. The J gene is TRBJ1-1, the V gene TRBV7-9; the D is unclear. V was pared by 1 base and J by 2 bases, with 8 bases between. The CDR3 runs 14 residues. Germline CDR1 is SEHNR and CDR2 is FQNEAQ (reference sequence). The CDR3 bases are TGTGCCAGCAGCTTAGTGACATCCAACACTGAAGCTTTCTTT. As protein: CASSLVTSNTEAFF.

This clonotype was seen many times. The chain joins TRBV6-6 to TRBJ1-2; weak D call: TRBD1 (6 bases). CDR1 is MNHNY, CDR2 SVGAGI, per germline (reference sequence). The ends were cut back, 1 base at V and 7 bases at J, with 7 bases in the middle. CDR3 length: 12 amino acids. The chain's CDR3 is CASSYYRVGYTF. CDR3 nucleotide sequence: TGTGCCAGCAGTTACTACAGGGTTGGCTACACCTTC.

This clonotype was seen a handful of times. This chain joins TRBV28 and TRBJ1-5; 8 nucleotides align to TRBD1. The trim removed 6 bases at V and 2 bases at J, leaving 9 bases unmatched. CDR1 is MDHEN, CDR2 SYDVKM, per germline. The CDR3 is 16 residues long. CDR3 in amino acids: CASRKDRGAGNQPQHF. Here the CDR3 DNA reads TGTGCCAGCAGGAAAGACAGGGGCGCTGGCAATCAGCCCCAGCATTTT. Using reference TRBV28 and TRBJ1-5 for the parts outside the CDR3, the full variable domain is DVKVTQSSRYLVKRTGEKVFLECVQDMDHENMFWYRQDPGLGLRLIYFSYDVKMKEKGDIPEGYSVSREKKERFSLILESASTNQTSMYLCASRKDRGAGNQPQHFGDGTRLSIL.

This clonotype was picked up many times. This chain uses TRBV15 with TRBJ1-5; D gene ambiguous. Germline lookup yields CDR1 LNHNV and CDR2 YYDKDF (reference sequence). The V end was cut by 1 base, the J end by 7 bases, with 14 bases between. This CDR3 is built from 15 residues. CDR3 sequence reads: CATSRGWGTTQPQHF. For the CDR3, the DNA is TGTGCCACCAGCAGAGGTTGGGGTACCACCCAGCCCCAGCATTTT.

This clonotype has a count of ten or more. V is TRBV7-8 and J is TRBJ2-2, with no clear D. Germline values: CDR1 SGHVS, CDR2 FQNEAQ. V was cut by 4 bases and J by 0 bases, with 9 bases left in between. The CDR3 contains 15 residues. CDR3 sequence (DNA): TGTGCCAGCAGCTCCAGGTTCGCGAACACCGGGGAGCTGTTTTTT. The encoded protein is CASSSRFANTGELFF.

With regard to this clonotype: A single base separates this from a much larger clone, so it may be a read error. The chain joins TRBV5-1 to TRBJ2-7, with D possibly matching TRBD2 (6 bases). CDR3 length equals 11 residues. Trimming took off 4 bases at V and 8 bases at J, with 10 bases between the two ends. Germline V gene data show CDR1 as SGHRS and CDR2 as YFSETQ. The CDR3 bases are TGCGCCAGCAGCCTGGGGGGACAGCAGTACTTC. It specifies CASSLGGQQYF.

This clonotype was observed at least ten times. The rearrangement uses TRBV4-2 and TRBJ2-7; 10 positions match TRBD2. The CDR3 runs to 16 residues. The V and J ends lost 3 bases and 5 bases, in that order; junction bases with no gene match: 10. Per germline, CDR1 LGHNA and CDR2 YNFKEQ. This CDR3 is CASSQALAGYGDEQYF. In nucleotides, the CDR3 is TGTGCCAGCAGCCAGGCACTAGCGGGATATGGCGACGAGCAGTACTTC.

By proportion, this clonotype is medium-sized. The V call is TRBV28, the J call TRBJ2-1; 9 nucleotides agree with TRBD2. This CDR3 is built from 16 residues. The V segment lost 7 bases and the J segment 8 bases; nucleotides outside the gene matches: 15. CDR1 is MDHEN and CDR2 is SYDVKM in the germline V gene. CDR3: CASTLSWAGGPHEQFF. The DNA of the CDR3 is TGTGCCAGCACTCTTAGTTGGGCGGGAGGGCCCCATGAGCAGTTCTTC. Full variable domain (remainder filled in from reference TRBV28 and TRBJ2-1): DVKVTQSSRYLVKRTGEKVFLECVQDMDHENMFWYRQDPGLGLRLIYFSYDVKMKEKGDIPEGYSVSREKKERFSLILESASTNQTSMYLCASTLSWAGGPHEQFFGPGTRLTVL.

Ten or more counts support this clonotype. The chain employs TRBV7-2 and TRBJ2-3; TRBD1 matches 7 bases. The CDR3 extends over 17 amino acids. J gave up 5 bases and V 2 bases, and 13 bases lay outside the gene matches. Per the germline V gene, CDR1 is SGHTA and CDR2 is FQGNSA. CDR3 in amino acids: CASSLQAPGGLEDTQYF. The CDR3 nucleotides are TGTGCCAGCAGCTTACAGGCGCCAGGGGGTTTGGAAGATACGCAGTATTTT.

There are a few counts of this clonotype. The chain combines TRBV9 with TRBJ2-1; possibly TRBD1 for D (6 bases). Germline lookup yields CDR1 SGDLS and CDR2 YYNGEE. The CDR3 length is 14 residues. Trimming removed 4 bases from V and 6 bases from J, with 14 bases in between. The CDR3 here is CASSPRGQSNEQFF. As DNA, the CDR3 is TGTGCCAGCAGCCCCCGAGGACAGTCCAATGAGCAGTTCTTC.

This clonotype was picked up many times. The rearrangement uses TRBV7-9 and TRBJ2-1; D gene uncertain. Germline V gene sequence: CDR1 SEHNR, CDR2 FQNEAQ (reference sequence). The CDR3 spans 14 residues. The V end lost 3 bases, the J end lost 6 bases, and 12 bases lay between the germline ends. CDR3 DNA: TGTGCCAGCAGCTTTGAGCGAATCGCCAATGAGCAGTTCTTC. This gives the protein CASSFERIANEQFF.

V gene TRBV11-2 combines with J gene TRBJ2-3, with 10 bases aligning to TRBD2. V trimming: 0 bases; J trimming: 2 bases; junction bases outside the gene matches: 11. Germline CDR1 SGHAT, CDR2 FQNNGV. This CDR3 comprises 19 residues. For the CDR3, the DNA is TGTGCCAGCAGCTTAGAATTAGTGTCCGGGACTAGCGACACAGATACGCAGTATTTT. As protein: CASSLELVSGTSDTDTQYF.

About this clonotype: This may be a read error: a much more frequent sequence differs by one nucleotide. The chain uses TRBV12-3 or TRBV12-4 and TRBJ2-2, with D possibly called TRBD1 or TRBD2 (5 bases each). The CDR3 is 15 amino acids. CDR3 sequence (DNA): TGTGCCAGCAGTTTTATCGGGATAGGGACCGGGAAGCTGTTTTTT. This translates into CASSFIGIGTGKLFF.

Ten or more counts support this clonotype. The rearrangement joins TRBV20-1 to TRBJ2-3, with D perhaps matching TRBD1 (5 bases). This CDR3 comprises 15 residues. CDR1 and CDR2 (germline): DFQATT, SNEGSKA (reference sequence). Trimming cost V 0 bases and J 0 bases, with 10 bases left between them. CDR3 bases: TGCAGTGCTAGAGATCGAAGGGGTAGCACAGATACGCAGTATTTT. Protein: CSARDRRGSTDTQYF.

V is TRBV5-5 and J is TRBJ2-3; D is uncertain. The CDR3 contains 12 residues. Trimming stripped 6 bases from V and 6 bases from J, with 11 bases between. Germline values: CDR1 SGHKS, CDR2 YYEKEE (reference sequence). CDR3 in amino acids: CASTLVGDTQYF. CDR3 bases: TGTGCCAGCACCCTGGTTGGGGATACGCAGTATTTT.

At least ten counts were recorded for this clonotype. The rearrangement joins TRBV20-1 to TRBJ2-7; D is unresolved. CDR1 is DFQATT, CDR2 SNEGSKA, per germline (reference sequence). The CDR3 spans 14 residues. The ends were cut back, 0 bases at V and 2 bases at J, with 11 bases in the middle. CDR3 protein: CSARELGGTYEQYF. CDR3 sequence (DNA): TGCAGTGCTAGAGAATTGGGCGGTACCTACGAGCAGTACTTC.

This clonotype has at least ten counts. This sequence joins TRBV11-2 and TRBJ2-1; D might be TRBD2 (6 bases). V lost 8 bases to trimming and J lost 10 bases, with 15 bases between them. This CDR3 contains 12 residues. Germline V gives CDR1 SGHAT, CDR2 FQNNGV. This CDR3 reads CASRSSAEEQFF. As DNA, the CDR3 is TGTGCCAGCCGTTCTAGCGCCGAAGAGCAGTTCTTC.

This clonotype has more than one count but fewer than ten. The chain couples TRBV6-1 to TRBJ1-2; D is uncertain. The CDR3 covers 13 residues. CDR1 is MNHNS, CDR2 SASEGT, per germline. The V end lost 10 bases, the J end lost 0 bases, and 12 bases lay between the germline ends. The CDR3 nucleotides are TGTGCCATCGCAGAGCCCGCTAACTATGGCTACACCTTC. It yields the protein CAIAEPANYGYTF.